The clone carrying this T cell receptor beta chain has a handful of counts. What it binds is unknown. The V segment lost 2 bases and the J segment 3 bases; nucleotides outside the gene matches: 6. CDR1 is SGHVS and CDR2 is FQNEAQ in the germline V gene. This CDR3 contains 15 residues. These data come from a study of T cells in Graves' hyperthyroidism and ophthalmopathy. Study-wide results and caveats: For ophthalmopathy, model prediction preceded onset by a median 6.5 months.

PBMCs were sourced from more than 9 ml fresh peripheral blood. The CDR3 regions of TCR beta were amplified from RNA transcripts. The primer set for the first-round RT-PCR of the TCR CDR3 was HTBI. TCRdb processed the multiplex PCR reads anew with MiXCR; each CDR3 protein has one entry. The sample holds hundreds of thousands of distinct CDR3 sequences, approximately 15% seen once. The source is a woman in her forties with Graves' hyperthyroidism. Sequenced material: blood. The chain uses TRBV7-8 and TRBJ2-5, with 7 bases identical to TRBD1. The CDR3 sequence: CASSLTGQLKETQYF. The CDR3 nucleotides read TGTGCCAGCAGCTTAACGGGACAGTTAAAAGAGACCCAGTACTTC.